The clone carrying this TCR beta chain was observed a single time. The entry originates in a study of control samples from healthy donors and cancer patients. Assay used: immunoSEQ multiplex PCR; TCRdb lists only in-frame clones, some missing. This table has over 100,000 clones, less than 95% appearing once. CDR3 size: 18 residues. Germline V gene data show CDR1 as SGDLS and CDR2 as YYNGEE. V was clipped by 6 bases and J by 4 bases; unmatched bases: 15. The chain carries TRBV9 and TRBJ2-3, with 12 bases matching TRBD2. The TCR was taken from a human donor in good health. The donor label of this sample is uncertain. The material sequenced was blood. The CDR3 here is CASTRSGLAGSLADTQYF. Written as DNA, the CDR3 is TGTGCCAGCACCCGAAGTGGACTAGCGGGGTCCCTCGCAGATACGCAGTATTTT.